The 31 T cell receptor beta chains listed next were all sequenced from one sample in a study of human T cells and chemical hapten exposure. TCRdb independently ran MiXCR on the RACE reads; one entry per CDR3 protein. The sample includes roughly 360,000 distinct CDR3 sequences, more than 4.5% of them seen just once. Time point here: patch test 1, 2 weeks after DPC sensitization. Treatment given: therapeutic diphenylcyclopropenone sensitization with weekly scalp DPC. The material sequenced was whole blood, taken in connection with sensitization to the hapten diphenylcyclopropenone (DPC). Source of these receptors: a woman aged 50 to 60 with alopecia areata. Some clones in this sample may be carry-over from other donors' samples.

The table lists this clonotype with many counts. The V call is TRBV6-5, the J call TRBJ2-4, with 7 bases matching TRBD2. The V and J ends lost 6 bases and 1 base, in that order; junction bases with no gene match: 6. In germline, CDR1 is MNHEY, CDR2 SVGAGI. This CDR3 contains 15 residues. The CDR3 region is CASSPWEGAKNIQYF. DNA of the CDR3: TGTGCCAGCAGCCCGTGGGAGGGGGCCAAAAACATTCAGTACTTC.

The CDR3 DNA is TGTGCCAGCAGCCTAAGACTAGCGGGGGACCCCACAGATACGCAGTATTTT. Translating it yields CASSLRLAGDPTDTQYF. The chain is built from TRBV11-1 and TRBJ2-3, with 12 bases lining up with TRBD2. Germline V gene data show CDR1 as SGHAT and CDR2 as FQDESV (reference sequence). The CDR3 sequence is 17 residues long. The J segment lost 2 bases and the V segment lost 5 bases, leaving 8 bases of the junction unmatched.

This clonotype was observed many times. The chain combines TRBV9 with TRBJ2-3; D possibly corresponds to TRBD2 (5 bases). Germline V gene sequence: CDR1 SGDLS, CDR2 YYNGEE. This CDR3 is built from 16 residues. Trimming took 0 bases from V and 2 from J, leaving 13 bases between them. The CDR3 region is CASSVETGYPTDTQYF. In DNA, the CDR3 is TGTGCCAGCAGCGTAGAGACGGGGTATCCCACAGATACGCAGTATTTT.

The sample holds many counts of this clonotype. J is TRBJ1-2 and V is TRBV10-2; 8 bases fit TRBD1. The V segment lost 2 bases and the J segment 8 bases; nucleotides outside the gene matches: 10. The CDR3 is 15 residues long. In germline, CDR1 is WSHSY, CDR2 SAAADI. CDR3 sequence reads: CASSETLGQGPGYTF. For the CDR3, the DNA is TGCGCCAGCAGTGAGACTCTTGGACAGGGTCCCGGCTACACCTTC.

This rearrangement joins TRBV27 to TRBJ1-2, with 7 bases lining up with TRBD1. This CDR3 comprises 14 residues. Germline V gene sequence: CDR1 MNHEY, CDR2 SMNVEV (reference sequence). Trimming cost V 4 bases and J 4 bases; bases outside gene matches: 6. The CDR3 DNA is TGTGCCAGCAGTTCCCCCGGGGACAGCTATGGCTACACCTTC. It encodes CASSSPGDSYGYTF.

This clonotype turned up a few times. This chain connects TRBV5-1 to TRBJ2-3; 12 nucleotides line up with TRBD2. This CDR3 region has 18 residues. Unmatched junction bases numbered 9, after V lost 4 bases and J lost 0 bases. Per germline, CDR1 SGHRS and CDR2 YFSETQ. The CDR3 region has the DNA TGCGCCAGCAGCGCCGTGCCTGGGACTAGCGGGAGCACAGATACGCAGTATTTT. Amino acids: CASSAVPGTSGSTDTQYF.

The V call is TRBV28, the J call TRBJ1-4; D gene uncertain. Trimming removed 4 bases at V and 11 bases at J, with 8 bases between. CDR1 and CDR2 (germline): MDHEN, SYDVKM. CDR3 size: 11 residues. CDR3 loop: CASSSGVKLFF. The CDR3 region has the DNA TGTGCCAGCAGTTCCGGGGTGAAACTGTTTTTT. The full variable domain, in which reference TRBV28 and TRBJ1-4 provide the parts outside the CDR3, is DVKVTQSSRYLVKRTGEKVFLECVQDMDHENMFWYRQDPGLGLRLIYFSYDVKMKEKGDIPEGYSVSREKKERFSLILESASTNQTSMYLCASSSGVKLFFGSGTQLSVL.

This clonotype was picked up a small number of times. The CDR3 DNA sequence: TGTGCCAGCAGCTTAGGTCAAGATGAGCAGTTCTTC. Translating gives CASSLGQDEQFF. The rearrangement joins TRBV13 to TRBJ2-1; D is undetermined. Germline lookup yields CDR1 PRHDT and CDR2 FYEKMQ (reference sequence). The length of the CDR3 is 12 residues. V dropped 0 bases and J dropped 8 bases, with 5 bases sitting between them.

This rearrangement joins TRBV5-4 to TRBJ1-4, with a tentative D call TRBD1 (6 bases). The CDR3 has 17 amino acids. Per germline, CDR1 SGHNT and CDR2 YYREEE (reference sequence). V gave up 0 bases and J gave up 7 bases, with 19 bases separating them. The CDR3 region has the DNA TGTGCCAGCAGCTTGGCAGGGGCCACGAATAGAGGTGAAAAACTGTTTTTT. Its translation: CASSLAGATNRGEKLFF.

The V gene is TRBV18, the J gene TRBJ1-6, with D uncertain. Germline CDR1 KGHSH, CDR2 LQKENI. Trimming removed 1 base at V and 7 bases at J, with 8 bases between. The length of the CDR3 is 14 residues. CDR3 loop: CASSPQGENSPLHF. In DNA, the CDR3 is TGTGCCAGCTCACCACAGGGTGAAAATTCACCCCTCCACTTT.

This clonotype was counted ten times or more. The chain has TRBV5-1 and TRBJ2-5, with 10 bases identical to TRBD2. The CDR3 runs 20 residues. The germline gives CDR1 SGHRS, CDR2 YFSETQ. Losses at the gene ends were 4 bases for V and 2 bases for J; bases not matched to a gene: 20. The CDR3 loop reads CASSLKLGAGGLRGQETQYF. CDR3 nucleotide sequence: TGCGCCAGCAGCCTCAAGTTGGGAGCGGGGGGGCTACGAGGGCAAGAGACCCAGTACTTC.

This clonotype was observed at least ten times. The chain uses TRBV5-6 and TRBJ2-7; D is perhaps TRBD1 (5 bases). Germline V gene data show CDR1 as SGHDT and CDR2 as YYEEEE. CDR3 length: 14 residues. Trimming removed 0 bases from V and 2 bases from J, with 9 bases in between. CDR3 nucleotides: TGTGCCAGCAGCTTGGCCAGGGAACCCTACGAGCAGTACTTC. This codes for CASSLAREPYEQYF.

The table lists this clonotype with many counts. The chain recombines TRBV7-7 with TRBJ2-3; 8 nucleotides match TRBD2. The CDR3 has 14 residues. J was trimmed by 5 bases and V by 3 bases; bases with no gene match: 4. CDR1 is SSHAT and CDR2 is FNYEAQ in the germline V gene (reference sequence). The CDR3 coding sequence is TGTGCCAGCAGCTTCGGGGGGGCCAAAGATACGCAGTATTTT. It yields the protein CASSFGGAKDTQYF.

Ten or more counts support this clonotype. The gene calls are TRBV13 and TRBJ2-7; 10 nucleotides agree with TRBD1. This CDR3 spans 12 amino acids. Germline CDR1 is PRHDT and CDR2 is FYEKMQ (reference sequence). V gave up 5 bases and J gave up 10 bases; unmatched junction bases: 5. The CDR3 loop is CASSQGTGAQYF. The CDR3 nucleotides are TGTGCCAGCAGCCAAGGGACAGGGGCCCAGTACTTC.

This clonotype came up many times. This chain joins TRBV29-1 and TRBJ2-5, with D tentatively TRBD2 (5 bases). Per the germline V gene, CDR1 is SQVTM and CDR2 is ANQGSEA. CDR3 length equals 13 residues. Trimming took off 5 bases at V and 4 bases at J, with 14 bases between the two ends. In nucleotides, the CDR3 is TGCAGCGTTTCGCGAGGAGGTAGAGAGACCCAGTACTTC. This encodes CSVSRGGRETQYF.

Ten or more counts support this clonotype. This rearrangement joins TRBV29-1 to TRBJ2-1; D gene ambiguous. The V end was cut by 3 bases, the J end by 8 bases, with 8 bases between. The CDR3 covers 11 residues. In germline, CDR1 is SQVTM, CDR2 ANQGSEA. The DNA for the CDR3 is TGCAGCGTTGAGTCTCCTGATGAGCAGTTCTTC. As protein: CSVESPDEQFF.

This clonotype was seen ten or more times. The genes are TRBV9 and TRBJ2-3; no reliable D call. V was trimmed by 0 bases and J by 2 bases, leaving 7 bases between them. This CDR3 is built from 14 residues. Germline CDR1 reads SGDLS; CDR2 reads YYNGEE. CDR3 bases: TGTGCCAGCAGCGTAGATGGGGTCACAGATACGCAGTATTTT. The encoded protein is CASSVDGVTDTQYF.

The chain couples TRBV4-1 to TRBJ2-7; possibly TRBD2 for D (6 bases). The V end lost 5 bases, the J end lost 4 bases, and 9 bases lay between the germline ends. This CDR3 comprises 12 residues. The germline gives CDR1 MGHRA, CDR2 YSYEKL. CDR3 bases: TGCGCCAGCAGCGTCGGGGGATACGAGCAGTACTTC. Protein sequence: CASSVGGYEQYF.

This chain joins TRBV6-4 and TRBJ2-6; either TRBD1 or TRBD2 may fit D (7 bases each). V was clipped by 4 bases and J by 0 bases, with 13 bases between them. This CDR3 spans 17 amino acids. CDR1 and CDR2 from the germline V gene are MRHNA and SNTAGT. CDR3 in amino acids: CASSATGEGSGANVLTF. In nucleotides, the CDR3 is TGTGCCAGCAGTGCCACAGGGGAGGGCTCTGGGGCCAACGTCCTGACTTTC.

The chain combines TRBV25-1 with TRBJ1-2; tentative D call: TRBD1 (5 bases). The CDR3 length is 13 residues. Germline CDR1 and CDR2: MGHDK and SYGVNS. V shed 6 bases and J shed 6 bases, with 14 bases lying between them. CDR3 nucleotide sequence: TGTGCCAGCAGCTTCGGACAACATAATGGCTACACCTTC. Residues: CASSFGQHNGYTF.

This clonotype was recorded at least ten times. V is TRBV29-1 and J is TRBJ2-3; no clear D gene. Germline V gene data show CDR1 as SQVTM and CDR2 as ANQGSEA. With 4 bases removed from V and 1 base from J, the gap between germline ends came to 9 bases. The CDR3 is made up of 13 amino acids. CDR3 sequence: CSVAPSGTDTQYF. CDR3 nucleotide sequence: TGCAGCGTTGCACCCTCGGGCACAGATACGCAGTATTTT.

The table lists this clonotype with many counts. The gene calls are TRBV29-1 and TRBJ1-5; D gene uncertain. CDR3 size: 12 residues. The germline V and J ends were trimmed by 0 bases and 5 bases, with 5 bases remaining between them. Germline loops: CDR1 SQVTM, CDR2 ANQGSEA. This chain's CDR3 is CSVEDQDQPQHF. The DNA for the CDR3 is TGCAGCGTTGAAGATCAGGATCAGCCCCAGCATTTT.

This clonotype has a count of ten or more. The V gene is TRBV4-2, the J gene TRBJ2-3; D might be TRBD1 (5 bases). Trimming removed 0 bases at V and 8 bases at J, with 6 bases between. Germline CDR1 reads LGHNA; CDR2 reads YNFKEQ. The length of the CDR3 is 12 residues. The CDR3 reads CASSQEGLTQYF. CDR3 DNA sequence: TGTGCCAGCAGCCAAGAGGGGCTTACGCAGTATTTT.

The chain recombines TRBV21-1 with TRBJ1-2; the table's D call, TRBD1, was not checked against the DNA. TRBV21-1 is a pseudogene. This CDR3 is 16 amino acids long. The CDR3 region is CASSKPPTRARDGYTF. DNA for the CDR3: TGTGCCAGCAGCAAACCCCCCACCAGGGCGAGGGATGGCTACACCTTC.

A single count supports this clonotype. This likely comes from a read error, as the CDR3 has no conserved phenylalanine or tryptophan at its end. Because the CDR3's place on the DNA is in doubt, the DNA is left out and the CDR3 is given as listed by TCRdb. V and J are TRBV21-1 and TRBJ1-5; the table assigns TRBD1, which was not confirmed against the DNA. TRBV21-1 is assigned pseudogene status. The CDR3 contains 19 residues when both ends are counted. The CDR3 protein is CASIVREIKEDYSNQPQHL.

This clonotype showed up many times. The chain uses TRBV6-1 and TRBJ1-1; no clear D. The CDR3 contains 12 residues. V lost 2 bases, J lost 11 bases, and 12 bases lay in between. Germline V gene sequence: CDR1 MNHNS, CDR2 SASEGT. In DNA form, the CDR3 reads TGTGCCAGCAGTGAAATGGCAGGTTGGGCTTTCTTT. Protein product: CASSEMAGWAFF.

The table lists this clonotype with many counts. CDR3 sequence (DNA): TGCGCCAGCAGCTTGGTTCGGGGACCCACAGATACGCAGTATTTT. This translates into CASSLVRGPTDTQYF. V gene TRBV5-1 combines with J gene TRBJ2-3; TRBD1 or TRBD2 may be the D gene (5 bases each). The V gene lost 0 bases and the J gene lost 2 bases, with 10 bases spanning the gap. This CDR3 is built from 15 residues. Germline V CDR1 and CDR2: SGHRS, YFSETQ.

This clonotype was seen a few times. This chain links TRBV20-1 with TRBJ2-1; 8 bases map to TRBD2. Germline V lookup: CDR1 DFQATT, CDR2 SNEGSKA (reference sequence). The trim removed 0 bases at V and 8 bases at J, leaving 12 bases unmatched. There are 16 residues in the CDR3. The CDR3 DNA reads TGCAGTGCTAGAGATCAATGGCTAGCGGGTTGGGATGAGCAGTTCTTC. It encodes CSARDQWLAGWDEQFF.

Ten or more counts support this clonotype. The chain is built from TRBV12-3 or TRBV12-4 and TRBJ1-5; no firm D call. This CDR3 has 13 residues. Trimming took off 6 bases at V and 4 bases at J, with 10 bases between the two ends. The CDR3 DNA reads TGTGCCAGCAGGCCCACAGAGAATCAGCCCCAGCATTTT. As protein: CASRPTENQPQHF.

This clonotype was counted only a few times. This sequence joins TRBV6-2 or TRBV6-3 and TRBJ1-4; D might be TRBD1 (6 bases). The CDR3 loop spans 16 amino acids. Germline assignment: CDR1 MNHEY and CDR2 SVGEGT. V was shortened by 0 bases and J by 8 bases, with 16 bases between the two germline ends. The CDR3 reads CASSYSGRQDSEKLFF. The CDR3 nucleotides read TGTGCCAGCAGTTACTCCGGTCGACAGGATAGCGAAAAACTGTTTTTT.

This clonotype has at least ten counts. The gene calls are TRBV5-1 and TRBJ2-1; D not certain. This CDR3 has 15 amino acids. V was pared by 0 bases and J by 4 bases, with 11 bases between. Germline V gene data show CDR1 as SGHRS and CDR2 as YFSETQ. CDR3 sequence reads: CASSLAGSEYNEQFF. The CDR3 region has the DNA TGCGCCAGCAGCTTGGCCGGGTCGGAATACAATGAGCAGTTCTTC. The entire variable domain, with the rest obtained from reference TRBV5-1 and TRBJ2-1, is as follows: KAGVTQTPRYLIKTRGQQVTLSCSPISGHRSVSWYQQTPGQGLQFLFEYFSETQRNKGNFPGRFSGRQFSNSRSEMNVSTLELGDSALYLCASSLAGSEYNEQFFGPGTRLTVL.